The rows below give T cell receptor beta chains drawn from one sample of a study of T cell changes during pregnancy in multiple sclerosis. Profiling relied on immunoSEQ multiplex PCR, and the TCRdb table lists in-frame clones only, not all of them. There are some 60,000 clones in the sample; roughly nine tenths occur only once, and approximately 0.4% lies in the top ten. The sequencing used CD4+ T cells from peripheral blood mononuclear cells, collected in the third trimester of pregnancy. The receptor source for this set is a female donor with multiple sclerosis, enrolled in a pregnancy study. The CDR3 runs from the conserved cysteine through the conserved F or W. D genes are given only for firm matches. Where a row states a size, it is once, few, many or the class of an expanded clone; other rows omit it.

V	J	size	D	CDR3	DNA
TRBV6-1	TRBJ1-1	NA	NA	CASSMGANTEAFF	TGTGCCAGCAGTATGGGGGCTAACACTGAAGCTTTCTTT
TRBV7-9	TRBJ1-5	NA	TRBD1	CAITQGAQGNQPQHF	TGTGCCATCACACAGGGGGCTCAAGGCAATCAGCCCCAGCATTTT
TRBV14	TRBJ2-1	NA	NA	CASSPLATSEQFF	TGTGCCAGCAGCCCCCTAGCTACTAGTGAGCAGTTCTTC
TRBV5-5	TRBJ2-1	once	NA	CASSLARPRGSPYNEQFF	TGTGCCAGCAGCTTGGCCAGGCCCCGAGGGAGTCCTTACAATGAGCAGTTCTTC
TRBV6-5	TRBJ2-2	NA	NA	CASSYDRSNTGELFF	TGTGCCAGCAGTTATGACAGGTCGAACACCGGGGAGCTGTTTTTT
TRBV5-1	TRBJ2-1	NA	NA	CASSLRGVDVNEQFF	TGCGCCAGCAGCTTGAGGGGCGTAGATGTCAATGAGCAGTTCTTC
TRBV9	TRBJ1-2	NA	NA	CASSVVEAPHNYGYTF	TGTGCCAGCAGCGTAGTGGAGGCTCCGCACAACTATGGCTACACCTTC
TRBV19	TRBJ1-2	NA	NA	CASTVDGSYGYTF	TGTGCCAGTACAGTCGATGGTTCCTATGGCTACACCTTC
TRBV27	TRBJ1-5	NA	TRBD1	CASRLQGAGNQPQHF	TGTGCCAGCAGACTACAGGGGGCAGGCAATCAGCCCCAGCATTTT
TRBV7-7	TRBJ2-2	once	TRBD2	CASSPGLAGVGAGELFF	TGTGCCAGCAGCCCGGGGCTAGCGGGAGTTGGAGCCGGGGAGCTGTTTTTT
TRBV11-2	TRBJ1-1	NA	NA	CASSPGGANTEAFF	TGTGCCAGCAGCCCTGGGGGGGCAAACACTGAAGCTTTCTTT
TRBV28	TRBJ2-3	NA	TRBD2	CASDPAGLAGSTDTQYF	TGTGCCAGCGACCCTGCGGGACTAGCGGGGTCCACAGATACGCAGTATTTT
TRBV11-3	TRBJ2-1	NA	NA	CASSLAFRNEQFF	TGTGCCAGCAGCCTAGCTTTCCGCAATGAGCAGTTCTTC
TRBV30	TRBJ1-3	once	TRBD1	CAWSLGQGAAGNTIYF	TGTGCCTGGAGTCTCGGACAGGGGGCAGCTGGAAACACCATATATTTT
TRBV19	TRBJ1-5	NA	TRBD1	CASKGQILPLYSNQPQHF	TGTGCCAGTAAGGGACAGATACTTCCACTCTATAGCAATCAGCCCCAGCATTTT
TRBV30	TRBJ2-2	NA	TRBD2	CAWKRGNTGELFF	TGTGCCTGGAAGCGGGGGAACACCGGGGAGCTGTTTTTT
TRBV5-1	TRBJ1-1	NA	TRBD1	CASSLEQGAVGTEAFF	TGCGCCAGCAGCTTGGAACAGGGGGCGGTAGGCACTGAAGCTTTCTTT
TRBV5-1	TRBJ1-2	NA	TRBD1	CASSFGTGSGYTF	TGCGCCAGCAGCTTCGGGACAGGGTCCGGCTACACCTTC
TRBV6-1	TRBJ1-2	once	TRBD1	CASSDSWTGYGYTF	TGTGCCAGCAGTGACTCTTGGACAGGCTATGGCTACACCTTC
TRBV11-3	TRBJ2-1	NA	NA	CASSLGLVGGNPLNEQFF	TGTGCCAGCAGCTTAGGCCTCGTGGGAGGCAACCCACTCAATGAGCAGTTCTTC
TRBV6-5	TRBJ2-7	NA	TRBD1	CASSRDRRSYEQYF	TGTGCCAGCAGCCGGGACAGGAGATCCTACGAGCAGTACTTC
TRBV19	TRBJ2-1	NA	NA	CASSSDTTNRASSYNEQFF	TGTGCCAGTAGTTCAGACACCACTAACAGGGCCAGCTCCTACAATGAGCAGTTCTTC
TRBV5-1	TRBJ2-5	NA	NA	CASSSLSAGSYQETQYF	TGCGCCAGCAGCTCCTTGTCTGCGGGCAGCTACCAAGAGACCCAGTACTTC
TRBV7-8	TRBJ2-1	NA	TRBD2	CASSLPTSGYNEQFF	TGTGCCAGCAGCTTACCTACTAGCGGTTACAATGAGCAGTTCTTC
TRBV29-1	TRBJ1-2	NA	NA	CSVGGDSGYTF	TGCAGCGTAGGGGGGGATAGTGGCTACACCTTC
TRBV19	TRBJ2-2	NA	NA	CASSIDGGRGNGELFF	TGTGCCAGTAGTATAGATGGTGGCAGGGGAAACGGGGAGCTGTTTTTT
TRBV7-7	TRBJ2-1	NA	NA	CASSLAVADNEQFF	TGTGCCAGCAGCTTAGCGGTTGCAGACAATGAGCAGTTCTTC
TRBV10-2	TRBJ1-1	NA	NA	CASSLSGETEAFF	TGCGCCAGCAGTCTCTCCGGGGAAACTGAAGCTTTCTTT
TRBV7-9	TRBJ1-3	NA	TRBD1	CASRRQGDIHTIYF	TGTGCCAGCAGGCGACAGGGGGATATACACACCATATATTTT